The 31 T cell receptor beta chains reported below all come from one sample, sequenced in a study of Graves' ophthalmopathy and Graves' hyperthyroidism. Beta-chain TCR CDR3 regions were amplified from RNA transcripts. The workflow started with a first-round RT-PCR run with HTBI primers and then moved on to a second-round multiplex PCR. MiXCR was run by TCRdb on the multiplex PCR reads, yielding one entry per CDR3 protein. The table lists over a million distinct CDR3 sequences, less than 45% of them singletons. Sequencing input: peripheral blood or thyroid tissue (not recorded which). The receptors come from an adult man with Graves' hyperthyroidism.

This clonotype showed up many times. CDR3 region: CASSQSRDEQYF. Written as DNA, the CDR3 is TGCGCCAGCAGCCAGAGCAGGGACGAGCAGTACTTC. The V gene is TRBV4-1, the J gene TRBJ2-7; D may be TRBD1 (5 bases). Trimming stripped 3 bases from V and 5 bases from J, with 8 bases between. Germline CDR1 is MGHRA and CDR2 is YSYEKL. The length of the CDR3 is 12 residues.

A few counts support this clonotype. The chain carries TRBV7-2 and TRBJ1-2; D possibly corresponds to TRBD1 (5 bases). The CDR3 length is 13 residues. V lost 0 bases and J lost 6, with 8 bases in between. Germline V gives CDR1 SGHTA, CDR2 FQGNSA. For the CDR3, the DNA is TGTGCCAGCAGCTTAGCAAAGGGGAATGGCTACACCTTC. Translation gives CASSLAKGNGYTF.

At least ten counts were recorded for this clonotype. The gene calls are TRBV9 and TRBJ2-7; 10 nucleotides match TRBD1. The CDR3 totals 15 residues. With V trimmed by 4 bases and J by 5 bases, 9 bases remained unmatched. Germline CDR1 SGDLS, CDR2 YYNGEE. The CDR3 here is CASSPHRDRGDEQYF. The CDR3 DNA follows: TGTGCCAGCAGCCCCCACCGGGACAGGGGCGACGAGCAGTACTTC. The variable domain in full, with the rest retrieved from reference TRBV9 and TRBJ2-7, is DSGVTQTPKHLITATGQRVTLRCSPRSGDLSVYWYQQSLDQGLQFLIQYYNGEERAKGNILERFSAQQFPDLHSELNLSSLELGDSALYFCASSPHRDRGDEQYFGPGTRLTVT.

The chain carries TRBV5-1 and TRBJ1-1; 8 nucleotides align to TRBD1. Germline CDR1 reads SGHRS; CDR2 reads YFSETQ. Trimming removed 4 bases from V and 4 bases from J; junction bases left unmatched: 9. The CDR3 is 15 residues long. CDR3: CASSARQGFGTEAFF. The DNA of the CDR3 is TGCGCCAGCAGCGCTCGACAGGGGTTTGGCACTGAAGCTTTCTTT.

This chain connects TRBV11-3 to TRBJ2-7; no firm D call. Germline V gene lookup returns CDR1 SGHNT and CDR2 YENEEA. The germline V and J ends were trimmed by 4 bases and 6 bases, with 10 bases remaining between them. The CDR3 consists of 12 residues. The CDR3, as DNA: TGTGCCAGCAGCTCATCACCCACCGAGCAGTACTTC. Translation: CASSSSPTEQYF.

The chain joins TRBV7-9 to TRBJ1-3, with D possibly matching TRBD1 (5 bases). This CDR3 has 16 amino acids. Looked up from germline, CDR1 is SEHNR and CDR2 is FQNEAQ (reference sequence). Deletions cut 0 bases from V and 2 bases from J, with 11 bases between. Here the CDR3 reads CASSLAAGGAGNTIYF. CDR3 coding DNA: TGTGCCAGCAGCTTAGCGGCGGGGGGAGCTGGAAACACCATATATTTT.

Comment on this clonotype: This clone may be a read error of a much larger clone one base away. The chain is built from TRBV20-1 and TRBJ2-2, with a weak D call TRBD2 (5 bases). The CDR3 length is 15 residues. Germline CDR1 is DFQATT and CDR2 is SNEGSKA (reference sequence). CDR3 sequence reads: CSAYPIETNTGELSF. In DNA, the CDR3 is TGCAGTGCCTATCCAATCGAAACGAACACCGGGGAGCTGTCTTTT.

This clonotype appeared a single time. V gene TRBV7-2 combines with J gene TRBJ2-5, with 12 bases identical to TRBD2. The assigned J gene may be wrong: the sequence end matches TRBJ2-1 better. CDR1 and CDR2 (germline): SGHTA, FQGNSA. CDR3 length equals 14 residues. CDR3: CASSNLAGGPEQFF. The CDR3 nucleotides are TGTGCCAGCAGCAACCTAGCGGGAGGGCCTGAGCAGTTCTTC.

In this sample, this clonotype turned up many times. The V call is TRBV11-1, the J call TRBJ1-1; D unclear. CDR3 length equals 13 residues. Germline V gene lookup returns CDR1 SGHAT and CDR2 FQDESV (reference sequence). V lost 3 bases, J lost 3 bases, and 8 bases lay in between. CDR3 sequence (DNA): TGTGCCAGCAGCTTTTTCGGATACACTGAAGCTTTCTTT. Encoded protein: CASSFFGYTEAFF.

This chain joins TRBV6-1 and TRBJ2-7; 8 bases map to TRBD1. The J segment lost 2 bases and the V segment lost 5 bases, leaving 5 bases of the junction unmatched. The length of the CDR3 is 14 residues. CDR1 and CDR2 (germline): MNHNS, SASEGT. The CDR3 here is CASSTRGLPYEQYF. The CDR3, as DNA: TGTGCCAGCAGTACCAGGGGGCTCCCCTACGAGCAGTACTTC.

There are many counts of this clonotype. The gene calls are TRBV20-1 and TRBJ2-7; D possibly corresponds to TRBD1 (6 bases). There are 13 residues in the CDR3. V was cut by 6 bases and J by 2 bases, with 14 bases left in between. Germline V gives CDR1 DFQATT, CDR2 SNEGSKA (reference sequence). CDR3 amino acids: CSAVGAVTYEQYF. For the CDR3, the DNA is TGCAGTGCGGTGGGGGCCGTCACCTACGAGCAGTACTTC.

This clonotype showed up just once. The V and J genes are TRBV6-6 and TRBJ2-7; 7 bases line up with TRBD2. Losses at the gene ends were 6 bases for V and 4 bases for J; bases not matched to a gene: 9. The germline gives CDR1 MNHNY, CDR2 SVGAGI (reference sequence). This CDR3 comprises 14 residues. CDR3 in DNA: TGTGCCAGCAGGCCGACCTGGGGGGGGTACGAGCAGTACTTC. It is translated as CASRPTWGGYEQYF.

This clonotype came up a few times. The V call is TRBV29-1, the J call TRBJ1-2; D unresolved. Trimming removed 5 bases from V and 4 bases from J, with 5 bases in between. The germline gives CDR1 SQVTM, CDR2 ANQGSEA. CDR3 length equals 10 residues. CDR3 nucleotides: TGCAGCGTTTCCCTCTATGGCTACACCTTC. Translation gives CSVSLYGYTF.

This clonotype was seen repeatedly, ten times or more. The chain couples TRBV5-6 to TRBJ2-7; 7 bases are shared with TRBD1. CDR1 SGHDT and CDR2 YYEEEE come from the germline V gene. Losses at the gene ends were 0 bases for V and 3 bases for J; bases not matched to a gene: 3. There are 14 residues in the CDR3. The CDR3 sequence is CASSLGTGYYEQYF. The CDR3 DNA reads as TGTGCCAGCAGCTTGGGGACAGGTTACTACGAGCAGTACTTC. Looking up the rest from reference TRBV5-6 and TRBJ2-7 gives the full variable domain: DAGVTQSPTHLIKTRGQQVTLRCSPKSGHDTVSWYQQALGQGPQFIFQYYEEEERQRGNFPDRFSGHQFPNYSSELNVNALLLGDSALYLCASSLGTGYYEQYFGPGTRLTVT.

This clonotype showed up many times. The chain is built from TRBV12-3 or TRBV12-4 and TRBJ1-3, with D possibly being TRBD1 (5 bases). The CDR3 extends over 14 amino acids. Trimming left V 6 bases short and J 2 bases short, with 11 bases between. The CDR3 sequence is CASSRDVAGNTIYF. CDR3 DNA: TGTGCCAGCAGCCGGGACGTCGCTGGAAACACCATATATTTT.

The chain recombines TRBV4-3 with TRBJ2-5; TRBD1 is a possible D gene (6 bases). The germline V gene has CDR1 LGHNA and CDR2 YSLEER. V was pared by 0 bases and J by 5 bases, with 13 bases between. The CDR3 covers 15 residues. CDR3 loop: CASSQEGAVRETQYF. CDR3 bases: TGCGCCAGCAGCCAAGAGGGGGCAGTGAGGGAGACCCAGTACTTC.

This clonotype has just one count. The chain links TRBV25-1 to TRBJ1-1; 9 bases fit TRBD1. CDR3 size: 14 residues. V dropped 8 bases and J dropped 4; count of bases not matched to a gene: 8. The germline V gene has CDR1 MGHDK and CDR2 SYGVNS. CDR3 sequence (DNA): TGTGCCAGCGGGCGAGGACAGGGGACCACTGAAGCTTTCTTT. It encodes CASGRGQGTTEAFF.

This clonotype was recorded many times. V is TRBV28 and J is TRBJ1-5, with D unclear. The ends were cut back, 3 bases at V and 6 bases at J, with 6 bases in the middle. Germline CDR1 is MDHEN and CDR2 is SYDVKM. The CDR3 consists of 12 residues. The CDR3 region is CASSFVAQPQHF. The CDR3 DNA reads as TGTGCCAGCAGTTTTGTGGCTCAGCCCCAGCATTTT.

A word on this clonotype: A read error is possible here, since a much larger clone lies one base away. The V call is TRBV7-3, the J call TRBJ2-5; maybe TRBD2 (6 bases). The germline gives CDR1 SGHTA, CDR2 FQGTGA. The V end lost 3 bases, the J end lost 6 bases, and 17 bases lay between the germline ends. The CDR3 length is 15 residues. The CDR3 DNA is TGTGCCAGCAGCTTCCTTCGCGGGGAACGACAGACCCAGTACTTC. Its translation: CASSFLRGERQTQYF. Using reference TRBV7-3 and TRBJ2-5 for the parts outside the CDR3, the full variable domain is GAGVSQTPSNKVTEKGKYVELRCDPISGHTALYWYRQSLGQGPEFLIYFQGTGAADDSGLPNDRFFAVRPEGSVSTLKIQRTERGDSAVYLCASSFLRGERQTQYFGPGTRLLVL.

The CDR3 region has the DNA TGTGCCAGCAGTGGCCCGGGACGGCCCGTCTACGAGCAGTACTTC. Its translation: CASSGPGRPVYEQYF. This chain joins TRBV6-2 or TRBV6-3 and TRBJ2-7; D tentatively reads TRBD1 or TRBD2 (5 bases each). Germline V CDR1 and CDR2: MNHEY, SVGEGT. Trimming cost V 5 bases and J 3 bases, with 17 bases left between them. This CDR3 region has 15 residues.

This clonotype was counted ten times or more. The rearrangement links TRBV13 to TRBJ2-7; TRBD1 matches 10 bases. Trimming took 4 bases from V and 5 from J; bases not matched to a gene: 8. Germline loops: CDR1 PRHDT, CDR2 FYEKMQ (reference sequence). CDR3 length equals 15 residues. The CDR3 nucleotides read TGTGCCAGCAGCTCAGGGACAGGGGACGGCAACGAGCAGTACTTC. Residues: CASSSGTGDGNEQYF. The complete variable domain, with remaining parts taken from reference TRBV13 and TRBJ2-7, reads AAGVIQSPRHLIKEKRETATLKCYPIPRHDTVYWYQQGPGQDPQFLISFYEKMQSDKGSIPDRFSAQQFSDYHSELNMSSLELGDSALYFCASSSGTGDGNEQYFGPGTRLTVT.

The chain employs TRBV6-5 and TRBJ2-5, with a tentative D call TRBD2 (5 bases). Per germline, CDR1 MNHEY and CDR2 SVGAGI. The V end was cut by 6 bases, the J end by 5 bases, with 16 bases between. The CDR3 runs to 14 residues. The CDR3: CASREIEGRETQYF. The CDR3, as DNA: TGTGCCAGCAGGGAGATTGAGGGCCGGGAGACCCAGTACTTC.

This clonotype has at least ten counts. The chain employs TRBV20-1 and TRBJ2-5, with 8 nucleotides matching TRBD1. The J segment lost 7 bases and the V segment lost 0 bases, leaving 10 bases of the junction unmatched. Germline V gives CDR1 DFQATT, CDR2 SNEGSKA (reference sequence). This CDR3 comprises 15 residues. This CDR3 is CSARDLGQAHGTQYF. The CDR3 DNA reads TGCAGTGCTAGAGACTTGGGACAGGCCCACGGGACCCAGTACTTC.

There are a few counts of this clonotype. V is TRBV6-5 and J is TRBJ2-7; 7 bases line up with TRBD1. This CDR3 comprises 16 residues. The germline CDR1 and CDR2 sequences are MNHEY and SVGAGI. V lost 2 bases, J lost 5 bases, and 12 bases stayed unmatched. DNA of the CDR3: TGTGCCAGCAGTTACATGACAGGGTTGAGTTCGCACGAGCAGTACTTC. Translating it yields CASSYMTGLSSHEQYF.

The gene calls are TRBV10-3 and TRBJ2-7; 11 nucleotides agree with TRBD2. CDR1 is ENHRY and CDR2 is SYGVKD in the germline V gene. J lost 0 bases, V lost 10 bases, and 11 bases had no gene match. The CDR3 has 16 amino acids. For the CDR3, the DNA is TGTGCCAGCACCGGAGGTAGCGGGGGGGCCTCCTACGAGCAGTACTTC. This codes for CASTGGSGGASYEQYF.

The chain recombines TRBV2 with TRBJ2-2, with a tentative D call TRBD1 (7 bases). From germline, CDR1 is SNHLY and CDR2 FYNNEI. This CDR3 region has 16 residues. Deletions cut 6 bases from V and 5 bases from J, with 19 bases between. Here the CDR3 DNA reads TGTGCCAGCAGGGACCCGGCCAGGGGGGATACCGGGGAGCTGTTTTTT. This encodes CASRDPARGDTGELFF.

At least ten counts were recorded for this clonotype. This CDR3 is CASSLGERRPLAYF. As DNA, the CDR3 is TGTGCCAGCAGTTTGGGGGAACGTCGACCCTTGGCGTACTTC. The chain combines TRBV12-3 or TRBV12-4 with TRBJ2-7; D may correspond to TRBD1 or TRBD2 (5 bases each). Trimming removed 3 bases from V and 12 bases from J, with 21 bases in between. The CDR3 is 14 residues long.

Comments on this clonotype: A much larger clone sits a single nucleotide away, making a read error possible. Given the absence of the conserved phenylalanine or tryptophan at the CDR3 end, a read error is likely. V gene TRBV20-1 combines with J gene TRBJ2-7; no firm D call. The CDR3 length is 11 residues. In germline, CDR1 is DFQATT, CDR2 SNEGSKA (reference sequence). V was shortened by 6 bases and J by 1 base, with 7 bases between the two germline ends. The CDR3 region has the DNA TGCAGTGCCCTTAAGTCCTACGAGCAGTACCTC. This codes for CSALKSYEQYL.

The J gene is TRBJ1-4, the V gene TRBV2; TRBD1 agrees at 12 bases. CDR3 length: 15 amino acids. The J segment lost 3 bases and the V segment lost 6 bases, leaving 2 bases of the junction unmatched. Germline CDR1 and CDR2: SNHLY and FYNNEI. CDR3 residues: CASSGDRGPNEKLFF. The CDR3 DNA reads TGTGCCAGCAGCGGGGACAGGGGGCCTAATGAAAAACTGTTTTTT.

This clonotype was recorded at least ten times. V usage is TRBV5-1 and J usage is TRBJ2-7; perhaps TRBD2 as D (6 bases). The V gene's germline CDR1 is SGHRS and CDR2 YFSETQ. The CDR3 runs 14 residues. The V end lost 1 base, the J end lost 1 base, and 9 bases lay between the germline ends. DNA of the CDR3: TGCGCCAGCAGCTTGTATAGCGGATCCTACGAGCAGTACTTC. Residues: CASSLYSGSYEQYF.

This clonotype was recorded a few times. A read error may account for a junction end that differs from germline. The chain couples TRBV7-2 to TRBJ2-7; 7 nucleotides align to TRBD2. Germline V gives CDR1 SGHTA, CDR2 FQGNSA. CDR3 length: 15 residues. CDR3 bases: TGCGCCAGCAGCTTTCGGAGCGGGGTCTCCTACGAGCAGTACTTC. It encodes CASSFRSGVSYEQYF.